This T cell receptor (beta chain) was sequenced in a study of T cells in Graves' hyperthyroidism and ophthalmopathy. This clonotype was recorded at least ten times. As yet, its antigen is unknown. Findings and limits, study-wide: A 13 V-J signature model discriminated ophthalmopathy versus stable hyperthyroidism.

Template material for amplifying TCR beta CDR3 regions consisted of RNA transcripts. Carried out on the TCR CDR3, a first-round RT-PCR used the HTBI primer set. Using its own MiXCR run on the multiplex PCR reads, TCRdb lists one record per CDR3 protein. Of about 700,000 distinct CDR3 sequences listed, 12% to 15% are singletons. Trimming at V came to 2 bases and at J to 3 bases, leaving 13 bases not matched to a gene. CDR3 size: 19 residues. In germline, CDR1 is MNHEY, CDR2 SVGEGT. The TCR comes from a young woman with Graves' hyperthyroidism. This chain uses TRBV6-2 or TRBV6-3 with TRBJ2-2; 9 nucleotides align to TRBD2. Material for sequencing was blood. CDR3 sequence reads: CASSYENPGLAGYTGELFF. The CDR3, as DNA: TGTGCCAGCAGTTACGAGAATCCTGGGCTAGCGGGATACACCGGGGAGCTGTTTTTT.